The text below deals with one TCR beta chain. Its antigen is currently unknown. This specimen comes from a study of shared clonotypes between healthy human individuals. Study-wide findings and caveats: All-four-donor shared clonotypes had higher generation probabilities than non-shared clonotypes did.

Measured with immunoSEQ multiplex PCR; TCRdb has only the in-frame clones, and not every one. The sample lists 560,000 or so clones; about 95% were seen once. Naive-designated CD8 cells lacked CD45RO, were positively enriched for CCR7, and omitted terminally differentiated effector memory CD45RA+ cells. The study enrolled healthy HIV-negative adults without recent acute infections or vaccinations as donors. The CDR3 spans 14 residues. Germline lookup yields CDR1 LNHNV and CDR2 YYDKDF (reference sequence). Deletions cut 3 bases from V and 5 bases from J, with 13 bases between. The sample consisted of naive CD8+ T cells sorted from blood. The V gene is TRBV15, the J gene TRBJ2-5; TRBD2 is a possible D gene (6 bases). This sequence originates from a woman aged 25 to 39 in good health. CDR3 coding DNA: TGTGCCACCAGCAGGGAGGGCCTAGGTGAGACCCAGTACTTC. Protein sequence: CATSREGLGETQYF.